This is a list of T cell receptor beta chains from one sample in a study of blood T cells in healthy people across ages. In TCRdb, the 5' RACE reads were re-called with MiXCR into one record per CDR3 protein. Altogether about 780,000 distinct CDR3 sequences are present, about 45% being singletons, with the ten largest covering 15% to 20%. The sequenced sample consisted of blood. The receptors derive from a man older than 75 in good health. Both conserved end residues are part of each CDR3. D genes are given only for firm matches. Clone size is not always given. Where it is, it says once, few, many or a class for expanded clones.

J gene,D gene,clone size,V gene,CDR3 protein,CDR3 DNA
TRBJ2-7,NA,NA,TRBV18,CASPTPQGGYEQYF,TGTGCCAGCCCAACGCCGCAGGGAGGATACGAGCAGTACTTC
TRBJ1-6,NA,NA,TRBV18,CASSPEPADSPLHF,TGTGCCAGCTCACCCGAGCCAGCGGATTCACCCCTCCACTTT
TRBJ2-5,NA,NA,TRBV5-1,CASSLRVTRETQYF,TGCGCCAGCAGCTTACGGGTTACGAGGGAGACCCAGTACTTC
TRBJ2-5,NA,NA,TRBV6-4,CASSAVQGKTQYF,TGTGCCAGCAGTGCAGTCCAGGGAAAGACCCAGTACTTC
TRBJ2-7,NA,NA,TRBV4-3,CASSQDWRVDTYEQYF,TGCGCCAGCAGCCAAGATTGGCGAGTCGACACCTACGAGCAGTACTTC
TRBJ2-1,NA,NA,TRBV29-1,CSVEPLGNNEQFF,TGCAGCGTGGAACCCTTGGGTAACAATGAGCAGTTCTTC
TRBJ2-1,TRBD2,few,TRBV7-2,CASSLDRTSGLYNEQFF,TGTGCCAGCAGCTTAGATCGGACTAGCGGCCTCTACAATGAGCAGTTCTTC
TRBJ2-3,NA,few,TRBV7-8,CASSLAAGAEDTQYF,TGTGCCAGCAGCTTAGCGGCCGGGGCTGAAGATACGCAGTATTTT
TRBJ1-6,NA,few,TRBV6-5,CASSYSVGSPLHF,TGTGCCAGCAGTTACTCCGTCGGGTCACCCCTCCACTTT
TRBJ2-5,NA,once,TRBV24-1,CATSDLTRINEQYF,TGTGCCACCAGTGATCTGACTAGAATCAATGAGCAGTACTTC
TRBJ2-5,NA,few,TRBV12-3/TRBV12-4,CASSPRALGRETQYF,TGTGCCAGCAGTCCCCGGGCCCTTGGGAGGGAGACCCAGTACTTC
TRBJ2-1,TRBD2,few,TRBV9,CASSRSGSHYNEQFF,TGTGCCAGCAGCCGTAGCGGGAGCCACTACAATGAGCAGTTCTTC
TRBJ2-3,NA,once,TRBV12-3/TRBV12-4,CASRNGQTSTDTQYF,TGTGCCAGCAGAAACGGACAGACTAGCACAGATACGCAGTATTTT
TRBJ2-5,TRBD1,NA,TRBV11-2,CASSATGTGVGETQYF,TGTGCCAGCAGCGCAACCGGGACAGGGGTCGGAGAGACCCAGTACTTC
TRBJ2-1,NA,once,TRBV11-2,CASSLDVGYNEQFF,TGTGCCAGCAGCCTAGACGTCGGATACAATGAGCAGTTCTTC
TRBJ1-5,NA,few,TRBV27,CASSLLRGNQPQHF,TGTGCCAGCAGTTTATTGAGGGGGAACCAGCCCCAGCATTTT
TRBJ2-3,NA,NA,TRBV12-3/TRBV12-4,CASSPGVGNADTQYF,TGTGCCAGCAGTCCCGGGGTAGGGAACGCAGATACGCAGTATTTT
TRBJ2-3,TRBD2,NA,TRBV2,CAGSGSSTDTQYF,TGTGCCGGCAGCGGGAGCAGCACAGATACGCAGTATTTT
TRBJ2-3,TRBD1,many,TRBV7-2,CASFRQGAADTQYF,TGTGCCAGTTTTCGACAGGGGGCGGCAGATACGCAGTATTTT
TRBJ2-7,NA,few,TRBV20-1,CSAPKTRADNEQYF,TGCAGTGCTCCCAAGACTAGGGCCGACAATGAGCAGTACTTC
TRBJ2-7,NA,NA,TRBV7-9,CASSLNAGGPEQYF,TGTGCCAGCAGCCTTAATGCCGGGGGCCCGGAGCAGTACTTC
TRBJ2-7,TRBD1,few,TRBV5-1,CASSPDRAGEQYF,TGCGCCAGCAGCCCGGACAGGGCCGGAGAGCAGTACTTC
TRBJ2-1,TRBD1,few,TRBV9,CASSPWGDRGYNEQFF,TGTGCCAGCAGCCCTTGGGGGGACAGGGGTTACAATGAGCAGTTCTTC
TRBJ2-3,NA,NA,TRBV5-6,CASSFPLHKDTQYF,TGTGCCAGCAGCTTCCCTCTTCATAAAGATACGCAGTATTTT
TRBJ2-1,NA,NA,TRBV28,CASTTGINNEQFF,TGTGCCAGCACTACAGGGATCAACAATGAGCAGTTCTTC
TRBJ2-7,TRBD2,NA,TRBV7-9,CASSLDKTSGPAYYEQYF,TGTGCCAGCAGCTTAGATAAGACTAGCGGGCCTGCTTACTACGAGCAGTACTTC
TRBJ2-7,NA,NA,TRBV30,CAWSDGRVDEQYF,TGTGCCTGGAGCGATGGGAGAGTCGACGAGCAGTACTTC
TRBJ2-1,TRBD2,few,TRBV5-1,CASSLAALSGSNNEQFF,TGCGCCAGCAGCTTGGCCGCCCTTAGCGGGAGTAACAATGAGCAGTTCTTC
TRBJ2-4,NA,many,TRBV7-2,CASSLDPATRENIQYF,TGTGCCAGCAGCTTAGATCCGGCAACGAGGGAAAACATTCAGTACTTC
TRBJ1-6,NA,NA,TRBV14,CASSRGRENSPLHF,TGTGCCAGCAGCCGAGGCAGGGAAAATTCACCCCTCCACTTT
TRBJ2-7,TRBD2,NA,TRBV6-4,CASRRTSGLYNEQYF,TGTGCCAGCCGACGGACTAGCGGGCTGTACAATGAGCAGTACTTC
TRBJ2-6,TRBD2,NA,TRBV28,CASISGGTLSGANVLTF,TGTGCCAGCATCTCGGGGGGGACCCTCTCTGGGGCCAACGTCCTGACTTTC
TRBJ1-5,NA,NA,TRBV29-1,CSVKTGASGPQHF,TGCAGCGTGAAGACAGGTGCCTCGGGGCCCCAGCATTTT
TRBJ2-1,NA,few,TRBV30,CAWSVSASDEQFF,TGTGCCTGGAGTGTATCGGCTTCCGATGAGCAGTTCTTC
TRBJ2-1,TRBD2,NA,TRBV29-1,CSVEDRQRGYNEQFF,TGCAGCGTTGAAGATCGCCAGCGGGGCTACAATGAGCAGTTCTTC
TRBJ2-3,NA,few,TRBV7-2,CASSLDYDTQYF,TGTGCCAGCAGCTTAGACTACGATACGCAGTATTTT
TRBJ2-7,NA,NA,TRBV7-2,CASTKIPGSSYEQYF,TGTGCCAGCACTAAAATTCCCGGTAGCTCCTACGAGCAGTACTTC
TRBJ2-7,TRBD2,NA,TRBV7-3,CASSLAGLADYNEQYF,TGTGCCAGCAGCTTAGCCGGACTAGCGGACTACAATGAGCAGTACTTC
TRBJ2-3,TRBD2,few,TRBV29-1,CSVGGGRVTDTQYF,TGCAGCGTTGGGGGCGGGAGGGTCACAGATACGCAGTATTTT
TRBJ2-3,NA,NA,TRBV5-1,CASSLEAASTDTQYF,TGCGCCAGCAGCTTAGAAGCAGCTAGCACAGATACGCAGTATTTT
TRBJ2-1,TRBD2,few,TRBV20-1,CSARAGAPYNEQFF,TGCAGTGCTCGAGCGGGAGCGCCCTACAATGAGCAGTTCTTC
TRBJ2-1,NA,many,TRBV28,CASSSRQAYNEQFF,TGTGCCAGCAGTTCCCGGCAGGCCTACAATGAGCAGTTCTTC